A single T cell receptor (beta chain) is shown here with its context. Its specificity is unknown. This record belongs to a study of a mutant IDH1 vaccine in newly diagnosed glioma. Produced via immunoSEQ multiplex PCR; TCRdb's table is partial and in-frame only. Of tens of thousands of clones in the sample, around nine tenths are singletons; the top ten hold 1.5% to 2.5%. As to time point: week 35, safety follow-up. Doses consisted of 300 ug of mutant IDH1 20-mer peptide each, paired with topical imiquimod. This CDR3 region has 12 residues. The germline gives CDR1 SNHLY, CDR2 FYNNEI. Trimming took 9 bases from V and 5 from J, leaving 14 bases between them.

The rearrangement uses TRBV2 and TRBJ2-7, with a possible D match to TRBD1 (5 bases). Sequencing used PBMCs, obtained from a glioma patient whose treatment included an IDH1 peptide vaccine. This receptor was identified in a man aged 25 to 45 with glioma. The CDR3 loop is CASRRTINEQYF. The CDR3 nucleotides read TGTGCCAGTAGACGGACAATCAACGAGCAGTACTTC. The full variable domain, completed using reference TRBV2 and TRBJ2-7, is EPEVTQTPSHQVTQMGQEVILRCVPISNHLYFYWYRQILGQKVEFLVSFYNNEISEKSEIFDDQFSVERPDGSNFTLKIRSTKLEDSAMYFCASRRTINEQYFGPGTRLTVT.